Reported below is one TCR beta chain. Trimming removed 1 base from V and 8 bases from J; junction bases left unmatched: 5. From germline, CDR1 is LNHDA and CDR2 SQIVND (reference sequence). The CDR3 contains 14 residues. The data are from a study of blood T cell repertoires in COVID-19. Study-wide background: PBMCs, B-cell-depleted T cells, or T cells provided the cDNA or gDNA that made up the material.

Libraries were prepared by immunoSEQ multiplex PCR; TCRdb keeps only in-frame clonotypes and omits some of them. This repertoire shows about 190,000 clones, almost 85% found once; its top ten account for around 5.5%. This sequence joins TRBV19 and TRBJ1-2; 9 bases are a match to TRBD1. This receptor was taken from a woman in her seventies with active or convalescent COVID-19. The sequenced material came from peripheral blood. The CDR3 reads CASSIGGTGSGYTF. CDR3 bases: TGTGCCAGTAGTATAGGGGGGACAGGGAGCGGCTACACCTTC.